What follows describes a single T cell receptor beta chain. This specimen belongs to a study of T cell responses to AZD1222 COVID-19 vaccine. Data came from immunoSEQ multiplex PCR; TCRdb stores just in-frame clones and leaves some out. The sample contains over 120,000 clones, about nine tenths of which appear only once. V lost 3 bases and J 6 bases, leaving 11 bases between the germline ends. This CDR3 is 14 amino acids long. Germline V lookup: CDR1 MDHEN, CDR2 SYDVKM. The receptor comes from an adult in good health. This chain joins TRBV28 and TRBJ2-2; no clear D. Sequences were derived from peripheral blood, sampled on day 0 of AZD1222 vaccination. The CDR3 sequence: CASSLHEGPGELFF. Here the CDR3 DNA reads TGTGCCAGCAGTTTGCACGAAGGGCCCGGGGAGCTGTTTTTT.